Many counts were recorded for the clone carrying this TCR beta chain. The antigen is unknown. This sample stems from a study of early T cells in non-severe SARS-CoV-2 infection. Study outcomes and limitations: VDJdb matching favored anti-spike CD8 responses, missing private and CD4 specificities.

MiXCR, applied by TCRdb to the 5' RACE reads, yields one record per CDR3 protein. This table has about 22,000 distinct CDR3 sequences, approximately 5% appearing once. Trimming cost V 6 bases and J 1 base, with 11 bases left between them. Germline CDR1 SEHNR, CDR2 FQNEAQ (reference sequence). The CDR3 covers 14 residues. The specimen was whole blood. This TCR was sampled from an adult who was a healthcare worker with PCR-confirmed SARS-CoV-2 infection or an uninfected control (not recorded which). V gene TRBV7-9 combines with J gene TRBJ2-3, with D tentatively TRBD1 or TRBD2 (5 bases each). CDR3 coding DNA: TGTGCCAGCAGTAGGGACGGACGCACAGATACGCAGTATTTT. Translated, it gives CASSRDGRTDTQYF. The whole variable domain, filled in from reference TRBV7-9 and TRBJ2-3, reads DTGVSQNPRHKITKRGQNVTFRCDPISEHNRLYWYRQTLGQGPEFLTYFQNEAQLEKSRLLSDRFSAERPKGSFSTLEIQRTEQGDSAMYLCASSRDGRTDTQYFGPGTRLTVL.